This is a list of T cell receptor beta chains from one sample in a study of blood T cells in healthy people across ages. MiXCR, run by TCRdb on the 5' RACE reads, gives a single entry per CDR3 protein. Of about 800,000 distinct CDR3 sequences in the sample, approximately 25% were seen once. These data also formed part of another study, on T cells of mothers and their children.

The sample was blood. The receptors originated from a boy younger than 18 in good health. Each CDR3 is given with its conserved first and last residue. D genes are given only for firm matches. Size is stated for part of the rows, as once, few or many counts, or as a class when the clone is expanded.

d_gene,j_gene,v_gene,abundance,CDR3nt,CDR3aa
TRBD2,TRBJ2-3,TRBV20-1,NA,TGCAGTGCTAGCCTAGCGGGGGTGCAAGATACGCAGTATTTT,CSASLAGVQDTQYF
NA,TRBJ1-5,TRBV6-1,few,TGTGCCAGCAGTTCACAGAGCAACAATCAGCCCCAGCATTTT,CASSSQSNNQPQHF
NA,TRBJ1-2,TRBV19,once,TGTGCCAGTAGTACCCGGGACGTATTCTATGGCTACACCTTC,CASSTRDVFYGYTF
NA,TRBJ2-1,TRBV5-5,NA,TGTGCCAGCAGCATCCGATTAGCTGGGCAGGGCTACAATGAGCAGTTCTTC,CASSIRLAGQGYNEQFF
TRBD1,TRBJ2-7,TRBV20-1,NA,TGCAGTGCTCCGGGGGACAGGTCAACCTACGAGCAGTACTTC,CSAPGDRSTYEQYF
TRBD2,TRBJ2-3,TRBV27,few,TGTGCCAGCAGTTTAGGGCTAGCGGGAGTGTCAGATACGCAGTATTTT,CASSLGLAGVSDTQYF
NA,TRBJ2-5,TRBV7-9,few,TGTGCCAGCAGCTTCGACGGGGGATTACGGGAGACCCAGTACTTC,CASSFDGGLRETQYF
TRBD1,TRBJ1-5,TRBV6-5,NA,TGTGCCAGCAGTCCCACGACAGGGTACAATCAGCCCCAGCATTTT,CASSPTTGYNQPQHF
NA,TRBJ2-1,TRBV12-5,few,TGTGCTAGTGGTTTGGTACTCGGAGATCTAAATGAGCAGTTCTTC,CASGLVLGDLNEQFF
NA,TRBJ2-6,TRBV6-6,NA,TGTGCCAGCAGTTTCTCCGGGACAACCAACGTCCTGACTTTC,CASSFSGTTNVLTF
NA,TRBJ2-5,TRBV12-3/TRBV12-4,many,TGCGCCAGCAGCTTGACGGGGAGACAAGAGACCCAGTACTTC,CASSLTGRQETQYF
NA,TRBJ1-2,TRBV3-1,few,TGTGCCAGCAGCCAGAACGCGGCTTACTATGGCTACACCTTC,CASSQNAAYYGYTF
TRBD2,TRBJ2-3,TRBV20-1,few,TGCAGACTCTCGCGGGGGGCAGATACGCAGTATTTT,CRLSRGADTQYF
NA,TRBJ2-7,TRBV30,NA,TGTGCCTGGTATACCGGAAACTACGAGCAGTACTTC,CAWYTGNYEQYF